The 17 T cell receptor beta chains below come from one sample, sequenced in a study of cytomegalovirus exposure and HLA in healthy donors. 60 Vbeta and 13 Jbeta primers were used in PCR. Clones were sequenced by immunoSEQ multiplex PCR, and TCRdb holds only the in-frame ones, with some missing. The table includes fewer than 95,000 clones, more than 75% detected once. The specimen sequenced was PBMCs. The receptors come from a man in his late teens or twenties in good health and CMV-seronegative.

CDR3 nucleotides: TGCAGCGTTACCGGGAACTCCTACGAGCAGTACTTC. This gives the protein CSVTGNSYEQYF. The chain links TRBV29-1 to TRBJ2-7; TRBD2 might be the D (5 bases). V was shortened by 5 bases and J by 0 bases, with 8 bases between the two germline ends. The CDR3 runs 12 residues. Germline V gene sequence: CDR1 SQVTM, CDR2 ANQGSEA.

The chain uses TRBV6-1 and TRBJ1-2, with TRBD1 identical over 12 bases. The CDR3 has 15 residues. J lost 4 bases, V lost 6 bases, and 6 bases had no gene match. Germline V CDR1 and CDR2: MNHNS, SASEGT. CDR3 amino acids: CASSRDRGQSYGYTF. The CDR3 nucleotides read TGTGCCAGCAGCCGGGACAGGGGGCAAAGCTATGGCTACACCTTC.

This chain joins TRBV18 and TRBJ1-5; D uncertain. CDR1 and CDR2 from the germline V gene are KGHSH and LQKENI. The CDR3 is 15 amino acids. Trimming stripped 3 bases from V and 0 bases from J, with 9 bases between. The CDR3, as DNA: TGTGCCAGCTCACCCACATTTAATAGCAATCAGCCCCAGCATTTT. Its protein is CASSPTFNSNQPQHF. Full variable domain (rest looked up from reference TRBV18 and TRBJ1-5): NAGVMQNPRHLVRRRGQEARLRCSPMKGHSHVYWYRQLPEEGLKFMVYLQKENIIDESGMPKERFSAEFPKEGPSILRIQQVVRGDSAAYFCASSPTFNSNQPQHFGDGTRLSIL.

CDR3 nucleotides: TGTGCCAGCAGCCCAGGACAGGGTGAAAAGGACGAGCAGTACTTC. As protein: CASSPGQGEKDEQYF. The chain employs TRBV13 and TRBJ2-7, with 8 bases lining up with TRBD1. There are 15 residues in the CDR3. The trim removed 5 bases at V and 5 bases at J, leaving 11 bases unmatched. Germline V gene sequence: CDR1 PRHDT, CDR2 FYEKMQ (reference sequence).

The chain is built from TRBV6-5 and TRBJ1-1, with D unresolved. The CDR3 is made up of 13 amino acids. V was shortened by 3 bases and J by 1 base, with 6 bases between the two germline ends. The germline CDR1 and CDR2 sequences are MNHEY and SVGAGI. This chain's CDR3 is CASSYPGNTEAFF. The CDR3 DNA reads TGTGCCAGCAGTTATCCGGGGAACACTGAAGCTTTCTTT.

The table lists this clone with a few counts. V usage is TRBV7-2 and J usage is TRBJ2-6; 7 nucleotides agree with TRBD1. V trimming: 5 bases; J trimming: 1 base; junction bases outside the gene matches: 8. The germline gives CDR1 SGHTA, CDR2 FQGNSA. This CDR3 has 17 residues. CDR3 sequence: CASSKQGSASGANVLTF. The CDR3 coding sequence is TGTGCCAGCAGCAAACAGGGGTCTGCTTCTGGGGCCAACGTCCTGACTTTC.

The genes are TRBV7-2 and TRBJ1-5; D is possibly TRBD1 (5 bases). V was cut by 5 bases and J by 0 bases, with 17 bases left in between. Germline CDR1 and CDR2: SGHTA and FQGNSA. The CDR3 runs 17 residues. The CDR3 loop is CASSPRGGPYSNQPQHF. The DNA for the CDR3 is TGTGCCAGCAGCCCCCGCGGGGGTCCTTATAGCAATCAGCCCCAGCATTTT.

V and J are TRBV5-1 and TRBJ2-5, with D tentatively TRBD2 (5 bases). The CDR3 length is 16 residues. Between the trimmed V and J ends, which lost 4 bases and 2 bases, there was a span of 18 bases. CDR1 and CDR2 (germline): SGHRS, YFSETQ. The CDR3 bases are TGCGCCAGCAGCCCTCGTGGCGGGCCGTTACAAGAGACCCAGTACTTC. Translating gives CASSPRGGPLQETQYF. The whole variable domain, remainder taken from reference TRBV5-1 and TRBJ2-5, is KAGVTQTPRYLIKTRGQQVTLSCSPISGHRSVSWYQQTPGQGLQFLFEYFSETQRNKGNFPGRFSGRQFSNSRSEMNVSTLELGDSALYLCASSPRGGPLQETQYFGPGTRLLVL.

J is TRBJ1-5 and V is TRBV7-9; tentative D call: TRBD1 (5 bases). The CDR3 length is 14 residues. Germline loops: CDR1 SEHNR, CDR2 FQNEAQ (reference sequence). V lost 5 bases and J 4 bases, leaving 12 bases between the germline ends. CDR3 loop: CASSPNRYNQPQHF. The CDR3 DNA follows: TGTGCCAGCAGCCCTAACAGGTATAATCAGCCCCAGCATTTT.

V is TRBV2 and J is TRBJ1-3, with D tentatively TRBD1 (5 bases). This CDR3 contains 16 residues. V lost 8 bases, J lost 3 bases, and 20 bases lay in between. Germline V gene lookup returns CDR1 SNHLY and CDR2 FYNNEI. The CDR3 protein is CASAPYITGDGNTIYF. The CDR3 DNA reads as TGTGCCAGCGCCCCCTACATTACAGGAGATGGAAACACCATATATTTT.

This clone was detected only a few times. The chain combines TRBV6-6 with TRBJ2-3; 10 positions agree with TRBD1. With V trimmed by 2 bases and J by 5 bases, 4 bases remained unmatched. The germline V gene has CDR1 MNHNY and CDR2 SVGAGI (reference sequence). The CDR3 extends over 15 amino acids. The CDR3 region is CASSYATGGKDTQYF. CDR3 DNA: TGTGCCAGCAGTTACGCGACAGGGGGCAAAGATACGCAGTATTTT.

The rearrangement links TRBV27 to TRBJ1-5; D ambiguous. Germline CDR1 and CDR2: MNHEY and SMNVEV (reference sequence). The germline V and J ends were trimmed by 6 bases and 0 bases, with 6 bases remaining between them. CDR3 length: 13 residues. This CDR3 reads CASSHSSNQPQHF. The DNA for the CDR3 is TGTGCCAGCAGCCATAGTAGCAATCAGCCCCAGCATTTT.

This chain joins TRBV28 and TRBJ2-7; D may be TRBD2 (6 bases). The CDR3 covers 12 residues. Trimming pared 6 bases from V and 1 base from J, leaving 7 bases between. From germline, CDR1 is MDHEN and CDR2 SYDVKM. CDR3 amino acids: CASRGLSYEQYF. CDR3 bases: TGTGCCAGCAGGGGACTGTCCTACGAGCAGTACTTC. Full variable domain (remainder filled in from reference TRBV28 and TRBJ2-7): DVKVTQSSRYLVKRTGEKVFLECVQDMDHENMFWYRQDPGLGLRLIYFSYDVKMKEKGDIPEGYSVSREKKERFSLILESASTNQTSMYLCASRGLSYEQYFGPGTRLTVT.

This rearrangement joins TRBV30 to TRBJ1-1; D gene unclear. Germline V lookup: CDR1 GTSNPN, CDR2 SVGIG (reference sequence). The CDR3 spans 11 residues. V shed 0 bases and J shed 6 bases, with 5 bases lying between them. This chain's CDR3 is CAWSVEAEAFF. DNA for the CDR3: TGTGCCTGGAGTGTAGAGGCTGAAGCTTTCTTT. Together with reference TRBV30 and TRBJ1-1, the CDR3 gives the full variable domain: SQTIHQWPATLVQPVGSPLSLECTVEGTSNPNLYWYRQAAGRGLQLLFYSVGIGQISSEVPQNLSASRPQDRQFILSSKKLLLSDSGFYLCAWSVEAEAFFGQGTRLTVV.

For this clone: At one of its ends the junction is not consistent with the germline gene, which may arise from a read error. The DNA of the CDR3 is TGTGCCAGCACCCGGACAGGGCAAAAAGACTTC. Translation: CASTRTGQKDF. V and J are TRBV7-9 and TRBJ1-2; 8 nucleotides match TRBD1. The length of the CDR3 is 11 residues. From germline, CDR1 is SEHNR and CDR2 FQNEAQ (reference sequence). Complete variable domain (other parts from reference TRBV7-9 and TRBJ1-2): DTGVSQNPRHKITKRGQNVTFRCDPISEHNRLYWYRQTLGQGPEFLTYFQNEAQLEKSRLLSDRFSAERPKGSFSTLEIQRTEQGDSAMYLCASTRTGQKDFGSGTRLTVV.

J is TRBJ2-7 and V is TRBV4-1, with D perhaps TRBD2 (6 bases). Germline V gene sequence: CDR1 MGHRA, CDR2 YSYEKL. This CDR3 has 16 residues. The ends were cut back, 3 bases at V and 1 base at J, with 16 bases in the middle. The CDR3, as DNA: TGCGCCAGCAGCCATGAACCGGGACTGCCGTCCTACGAGCAGTACTTC. Translated, it gives CASSHEPGLPSYEQYF.

V and J are TRBV2 and TRBJ1-6; 7 bases match TRBD1. The length of the CDR3 is 14 residues. CDR1 and CDR2 (germline): SNHLY, FYNNEI. V gave up 5 bases and J gave up 7 bases; unmatched junction bases: 5. The CDR3 DNA is TGTGCCAGCAGTTTTACAGGGGAGAATTCACCCCTCCACTTT. It translates to CASSFTGENSPLHF.